Listed below are T cell receptor beta chains from one sample, sequenced in a study of T cell responses to AZD1222 COVID-19 vaccine. Libraries were prepared by immunoSEQ multiplex PCR; TCRdb keeps only in-frame clonotypes and omits some of them. Found here are 100,000 to 150,000 clones, around 91% of them singletons; the top ten hold about 4.4%. This sample comprised peripheral blood, obtained on day 0 of MenACWY control vaccination. The receptors shown here come from an adult in good health. The CDR3 runs from the conserved cysteine through the conserved F or W. D genes are given only for firm matches. Rows give clone size only sometimes, using once, few, many, or a class for an expanded clone.

d_gene: TRBD2
v_gene: TRBV7-2
j_gene: TRBJ2-3
abundance: NA
CDR3nt: TGTGCCAGCAGCCGGGCTAGCGGGGGCACAGATACGCAGTATTTT
CDR3aa: CASSRASGGTDTQYF

d_gene: TRBD1
v_gene: TRBV28
j_gene: TRBJ2-3
abundance: NA
CDR3nt: TGTGCCAGCAGTTCGACAGGGGAAACAGATACGCAGTATTTT
CDR3aa: CASSSTGETDTQYF

d_gene: NA
v_gene: TRBV24-1
j_gene: TRBJ2-5
abundance: NA
CDR3nt: TGTGCCACCAGTGCAGGGTTTGGGCACCAAGAGACCCAGTACTTC
CDR3aa: CATSAGFGHQETQYF

d_gene: NA
v_gene: TRBV5-4
j_gene: TRBJ1-2
abundance: NA
CDR3nt: TGTGCCAGCAGCTCCGACAACCTCTATGGCTACACCTTC
CDR3aa: CASSSDNLYGYTF

d_gene: NA
v_gene: TRBV18
j_gene: TRBJ2-1
abundance: NA
CDR3nt: TGTGCCAGCTCACCAACGGACAATGAGCAGTTCTTC
CDR3aa: CASSPTDNEQFF

d_gene: NA
v_gene: TRBV6-5
j_gene: TRBJ1-4
abundance: NA
CDR3nt: TGTGCCAGCAGTCAAATGCCCACTAGAGGTGAAAAACTGTTTTTT
CDR3aa: CASSQMPTRGEKLFF

d_gene: TRBD1
v_gene: TRBV5-4
j_gene: TRBJ1-6
abundance: NA
CDR3nt: TGTGCCAGCAGCTTGGTTGGGACAGATCATAATTCACCCCTCCACTTT
CDR3aa: CASSLVGTDHNSPLHF

d_gene: NA
v_gene: TRBV30
j_gene: TRBJ1-5
abundance: NA
CDR3nt: TGTGCCTGGAGCCTTGGGGTCCAGCCCCAGCATTTT
CDR3aa: CAWSLGVQPQHF

d_gene: NA
v_gene: TRBV21-1
j_gene: TRBJ1-2
abundance: NA
CDR3nt: TGTGCCAGCATCCATTTGACAGGCGGCTACACCTTC
CDR3aa: CASIHLTGGYTF

d_gene: NA
v_gene: TRBV28
j_gene: TRBJ2-1
abundance: NA
CDR3nt: TGTGCCAGCAGTGTGAGTGGGGGGTCCTACAATGAGCAGTTCTTC
CDR3aa: CASSVSGGSYNEQFF

d_gene: TRBD2
v_gene: TRBV19
j_gene: TRBJ2-1
abundance: once
CDR3nt: TGTGCCAGTAGTTTACTAGCGGGGTGGAACAATGAGCAGTTCTTC
CDR3aa: CASSLLAGWNNEQFF

d_gene: NA
v_gene: TRBV6-6
j_gene: TRBJ2-5
abundance: once
CDR3nt: TGTGCCAGCAGTTACGATAGGAGAGCACGAAAAGAGACCCAGTACTTC
CDR3aa: CASSYDRRARKETQYF

d_gene: TRBD2
v_gene: TRBV5-4
j_gene: TRBJ2-3
abundance: NA
CDR3nt: TGTGCCAGCAGCTTAGCGGGAGTCACAGATACGCAGTATTTT
CDR3aa: CASSLAGVTDTQYF

d_gene: NA
v_gene: TRBV6-5
j_gene: TRBJ1-6
abundance: NA
CDR3nt: TGTGCCAGCAGCCAACCAGGAAGGCCCCTCCACTTT
CDR3aa: CASSQPGRPLHF

d_gene: NA
v_gene: TRBV7-9
j_gene: TRBJ1-2
abundance: NA
CDR3nt: TGTGCCAGCAGCTTAGGTCAGGGCAGGGATGGCTACACCTTC
CDR3aa: CASSLGQGRDGYTF

d_gene: TRBD2
v_gene: TRBV2
j_gene: TRBJ2-7
abundance: NA
CDR3nt: TGTGCCAGCAGTGAAAGGTTAGGACTAGCGGGAGTATACGAGCAGTACTTC
CDR3aa: CASSERLGLAGVYEQYF

d_gene: NA
v_gene: TRBV4-2
j_gene: TRBJ1-1
abundance: NA
CDR3nt: TGTGCCAGCAGCCAAAGGAACACTGAAGCTTTCTTT
CDR3aa: CASSQRNTEAFF

d_gene: NA
v_gene: TRBV29-1
j_gene: TRBJ2-7
abundance: NA
CDR3nt: TGCAGCTTTGGACACGATTCCTACGAGCAGTACTTC
CDR3aa: CSFGHDSYEQYF

d_gene: NA
v_gene: TRBV5-6
j_gene: TRBJ2-1
abundance: NA
CDR3nt: TGTGCCAGCAGCTCGGACTTTAATACCTACAATGAGCAGTTCTTC
CDR3aa: CASSSDFNTYNEQFF

d_gene: NA
v_gene: TRBV27
j_gene: TRBJ2-1
abundance: NA
CDR3nt: TGTGCCAGCCTCAAATTGGGTGAGCAGTTCTTC
CDR3aa: CASLKLGEQFF

d_gene: TRBD1
v_gene: TRBV19
j_gene: TRBJ1-5
abundance: NA
CDR3nt: TGTGCCAGTAGCAGGGACAGGGTTCAGCCCCAGCATTTT
CDR3aa: CASSRDRVQPQHF

d_gene: NA
v_gene: TRBV18
j_gene: TRBJ2-7
abundance: NA
CDR3nt: TGTGCCAGCTCACCACAGGATCGGGGCTACGAGCAGTACTTC
CDR3aa: CASSPQDRGYEQYF

d_gene: TRBD1
v_gene: TRBV6-6
j_gene: TRBJ1-5
abundance: once
CDR3nt: TGTGCCAGCACAGGAGGGACAGGTCACAATCAGCCCCAGCATTTT
CDR3aa: CASTGGTGHNQPQHF

d_gene: NA
v_gene: TRBV3-1/TRBV3-2
j_gene: TRBJ1-2
abundance: once
CDR3nt: TGTGCCAGCAGCCACAGGGGAGGTGGCTACACCTTC
CDR3aa: CASSHRGGGYTF

d_gene: TRBD2
v_gene: TRBV19
j_gene: TRBJ2-1
abundance: NA
CDR3nt: TGTGCCAGTAGTCCCGCTTCGGGGGGACTAGCGTCATACAATGAGCAGTTCTTC
CDR3aa: CASSPASGGLASYNEQFF

d_gene: TRBD1
v_gene: TRBV4-1
j_gene: TRBJ1-4
abundance: NA
CDR3nt: TGCGCCAGCAGCCAAGACATAGGGACAGGGCGTAATGAAAAACTGTTTTTT
CDR3aa: CASSQDIGTGRNEKLFF

d_gene: NA
v_gene: TRBV5-1
j_gene: TRBJ1-1
abundance: few
CDR3nt: TGCGCCAGCAGTGAAGAGTTGAACACTGAAGCTTTCTTT
CDR3aa: CASSEELNTEAFF

d_gene: TRBD1
v_gene: TRBV25-1
j_gene: TRBJ1-1
abundance: NA
CDR3nt: TGTGCCAGCAGTGACTTCGGACAGGGGGAAGCTTTCTTT
CDR3aa: CASSDFGQGEAFF

d_gene: NA
v_gene: TRBV7-9
j_gene: TRBJ2-5
abundance: NA
CDR3nt: TGTGCCAGCAGCCCCATGGGGACCCAGTACTTC
CDR3aa: CASSPMGTQYF